Shown below are 25 T cell receptor beta chains from a single sample sequenced in a study of CD8 T cells in ankylosing spondylitis. One entry per CDR3 protein results from TCRdb running MiXCR on the 5' RACE reads. The sample includes approximately 220,000 distinct CDR3 sequences, roughly 10% of them seen just once. Sequencing used blood, either unsorted or a sorted T cell fraction (not recorded which). Source of these receptors: a male donor with ankylosing spondylitis or in good health (not recorded which).

V and J are TRBV5-1 and TRBJ2-7; D may be TRBD1 or TRBD2 (5 bases each). Between the trimmed V and J ends, which lost 2 bases and 6 bases, there was a span of 12 bases. Germline V CDR1 and CDR2: SGHRS, YFSETQ. The CDR3 contains 13 residues. CDR3 sequence: CASSFDRDGEQYF. CDR3 nucleotide sequence: TGCGCCAGCAGCTTCGATAGGGACGGCGAGCAGTACTTC.

This clonotype was seen only a few times. The chain recombines TRBV12-3 or TRBV12-4 with TRBJ1-2; possibly TRBD1 for D (5 bases). V was clipped by 5 bases and J by 2 bases, with 12 bases between them. The CDR3 extends over 14 amino acids. In DNA, the CDR3 is TGTGCCAGCAGTCCCCAGGGCAGCAACTATGGCTACACCTTC. Translated: CASSPQGSNYGYTF.

This clonotype was seen a handful of times. The chain is built from TRBV20-1 and TRBJ2-7, with TRBD1 identical over 10 bases. CDR3 length equals 16 residues. V was pared by 6 bases and J by 4 bases, with 15 bases of the junction left unmatched. Germline V gene lookup returns CDR1 DFQATT and CDR2 SNEGSKA (reference sequence). CDR3 in amino acids: CSAQEYPGQGIYEQYF. The DNA for the CDR3 is TGCAGTGCGCAAGAATACCCGGGACAGGGGATATACGAGCAGTACTTC.

This clonotype was recorded many times. The J gene is TRBJ2-1, the V gene TRBV7-9, with TRBD2 matching 8 bases. V was clipped by 6 bases and J by 8 bases; unmatched bases: 6. The germline V gene encodes CDR1 SEHNR and CDR2 FQNEAQ (reference sequence). The CDR3 runs 13 residues. The CDR3 region is CASRRGDKDEQFF. The CDR3, as DNA: TGTGCCAGCAGGCGGGGGGATAAGGATGAGCAGTTCTTC.

This clonotype came up many times. The genes are TRBV7-2 and TRBJ1-1; no clear D gene. The germline V and J ends were trimmed by 4 bases and 5 bases, with 14 bases remaining between them. Germline V CDR1 and CDR2: SGHTA, FQGNSA. The CDR3 is made up of 14 amino acids. The CDR3 here is CASSWTEDATEAFF. The CDR3 DNA follows: TGTGCCAGCAGCTGGACCGAGGACGCTACTGAAGCTTTCTTT.

This clonotype appeared many times. The rearrangement joins TRBV2 to TRBJ1-1; 7 bases are shared with TRBD1. This CDR3 has 15 amino acids. After removal of 4 bases from V and 6 bases from J, the junction contained 11 bases not matched to a gene. The V gene's germline CDR1 is SNHLY and CDR2 FYNNEI. Here the CDR3 reads CASSGSGGIRAEAFF. The CDR3 DNA follows: TGTGCCAGCAGTGGATCAGGGGGGATTCGCGCTGAAGCTTTCTTT.

This clonotype was recorded many times. The rearrangement joins TRBV20-1 to TRBJ1-5; 9 nucleotides line up with TRBD1. The CDR3 length is 13 residues. The germline V gene encodes CDR1 DFQATT and CDR2 SNEGSKA (reference sequence). V lost 6 bases, J lost 7 bases, and 7 bases stayed unmatched. CDR3 DNA sequence: TGCAGTGCAAACAGGGGGCAGATCCAGCCCCAGCATTTT. This codes for CSANRGQIQPQHF.

This clonotype was recorded at least ten times. The chain joins TRBV12-3 or TRBV12-4 to TRBJ2-2; D is uncertain. Trimming stripped 5 bases from V and 0 bases from J, with 13 bases between. CDR3 size: 16 residues. CDR3 DNA sequence: TGTGCCAGCAGTGTACAAGCCCCCGCGAACACCGGGGAGCTGTTTTTT. Translating it yields CASSVQAPANTGELFF.

This clonotype was counted a few times. J is TRBJ2-3 and V is TRBV9, with 15 bases lining up with TRBD2. V shed 3 bases, J shed 11 bases, and the junction held 7 bases outside the gene matches. Looked up from germline, CDR1 is SGDLS and CDR2 is YYNGEE. The CDR3 totals 15 residues. DNA of the CDR3: TGTGCCAGCAGCGCCCCCGGGACTAGCGGGGGGAGGCAGTATTTT. It translates to CASSAPGTSGGRQYF.

This clonotype has only a few counts. CDR3: CASTFGTREETQYF. The CDR3 DNA reads TGTGCCAGCACCTTTGGGACTAGAGAGGAGACCCAGTACTTC. This chain uses TRBV7-9 with TRBJ2-5; 8 bases agree with TRBD2. The CDR3 has 14 amino acids. In germline, CDR1 is SEHNR, CDR2 FQNEAQ (reference sequence). J gave up 5 bases and V 7 bases, and 9 bases lay outside the gene matches.

This clonotype occurred many times. The chain carries TRBV5-6 and TRBJ1-5; D is ambiguous. The CDR3 consists of 16 residues. Germline V gene sequence: CDR1 SGHDT, CDR2 YYEEEE. V lost 1 base to trimming and J lost 4 bases, with 15 bases between them. The CDR3 nucleotides are TGTGCCAGCAGCTTGTGGCTCTCCAAGAGTAATCAGCCCCAGCATTTT. This encodes CASSLWLSKSNQPQHF.

This clonotype has a count of ten or more. The V and J genes are TRBV3-1 and TRBJ2-3; no firm D call. Germline CDR1 and CDR2: LGHDT and YNNKEL (reference sequence). This CDR3 is 14 amino acids long. V was clipped by 4 bases and J by 4 bases, with 12 bases between them. This CDR3 reads CASSLNNPADTQYF. DNA of the CDR3: TGTGCCAGCAGCCTTAACAACCCTGCAGATACGCAGTATTTT.

At least ten counts were recorded for this clonotype. The chain recombines TRBV9 with TRBJ2-3, with D possibly matching TRBD2 (6 bases). Germline V gene sequence: CDR1 SGDLS, CDR2 YYNGEE. There are 16 residues in the CDR3. V lost 1 base to trimming and J lost 1 base, with 13 bases between them. The CDR3 region is CASSVLAGLGTDTQYF. The DNA for the CDR3 is TGTGCCAGCAGCGTATTGGCGGGGCTAGGCACAGATACGCAGTATTTT. Full variable domain (remainder filled in from reference TRBV9 and TRBJ2-3): DSGVTQTPKHLITATGQRVTLRCSPRSGDLSVYWYQQSLDQGLQFLIQYYNGEERAKGNILERFSAQQFPDLHSELNLSSLELGDSALYFCASSVLAGLGTDTQYFGPGTRLTVL.

This clonotype was picked up many times. V usage is TRBV10-3 and J usage is TRBJ2-1; the D is unclear. The germline V gene encodes CDR1 ENHRY and CDR2 SYGVKD. The CDR3 contains 13 residues. V dropped 2 bases and J dropped 10 bases, with 12 bases sitting between them. CDR3: CAISEPLGWEQFF. CDR3 bases: TGTGCCATCAGTGAGCCCCTGGGTTGGGAGCAGTTCTTC.

DNA for the CDR3: TGTGCCAGCAGCAAGACTGATCGACAGGGCCGCGAAAAACTGTTTTTT. This sequence encodes CASSKTDRQGREKLFF. The genes are TRBV6-1 and TRBJ1-4; the match to TRBD1 covers 7 bases. The trim removed 6 bases at V and 8 bases at J, leaving 15 bases unmatched. The germline gives CDR1 MNHNS, CDR2 SASEGT. The CDR3 sequence is 16 residues long.

This clonotype has at least ten counts. The CDR3 DNA is TGTGCCAGCAGCTACACCGGGGGCGGGTTAGGCCGCGATGAGCAGTTCTTC. Protein sequence: CASSYTGGGLGRDEQFF. The chain combines TRBV28 with TRBJ2-1, with D perhaps given as TRBD1 or TRBD2 (6 bases each). Trimming cost V 6 bases and J 8 bases, with 26 bases left between them. The CDR3 extends over 17 amino acids. Germline CDR1 reads MDHEN; CDR2 reads SYDVKM.

This clonotype was seen a handful of times. V is TRBV5-1 and J is TRBJ2-1; 9 bases line up with TRBD1. V shed 7 bases, J shed 4 bases, and the junction held 3 bases outside the gene matches. Germline CDR1 and CDR2: SGHRS and YFSETQ. The CDR3 covers 13 residues. The CDR3 DNA reads TGCGCCAGCCGGGACAGGGCATACAATGAGCAGTTCTTC. Protein product: CASRDRAYNEQFF.

This clonotype was recorded at least ten times. The V gene is TRBV12-3 or TRBV12-4, the J gene TRBJ2-4; no definite D call. The CDR3 runs 13 residues. V gave up 5 bases and J gave up 7 bases, with 12 bases separating them. The CDR3 protein is CASSPSAINIQYF. CDR3 in DNA: TGTGCCAGCAGTCCCTCTGCTATTAACATTCAGTACTTC.

This clonotype appeared many times. V is TRBV5-1 and J is TRBJ2-5; TRBD1 agrees at 7 bases. In germline, CDR1 is SGHRS, CDR2 YFSETQ. The ends lost 4 bases at V and 3 bases at J; junction bases unmatched: 9. The CDR3 spans 15 residues. The CDR3 bases are TGCGCCAGCAGCGTCACGGGACAGTCAAAAGAGACCCAGTACTTC. Its protein is CASSVTGQSKETQYF.

In this sample, this clonotype turned up many times. The chain recombines TRBV11-2 with TRBJ2-7; TRBD2 matches 14 bases. V trimming: 0 bases; J trimming: 0 bases; junction bases outside the gene matches: 13. Germline CDR1 is SGHAT and CDR2 is FQNNGV. The CDR3 is 21 residues long. The CDR3: CASSLDGPGLAGEVSSYEQYF. CDR3 in DNA: TGTGCCAGCAGCTTAGACGGACCGGGACTAGCGGGGGAGGTCTCCTCCTACGAGCAGTACTTC.

This clonotype was seen only a few times. V is TRBV20-1 and J is TRBJ2-7, with 7 positions matching TRBD1. Germline trimming cut 5 bases from V and 2 bases from J; bases unmatched to any gene: 6. The CDR3 is 13 residues long. From germline, CDR1 is DFQATT and CDR2 SNEGSKA (reference sequence). As DNA, the CDR3 is TGCAGTGCTCCCGGGACAGCCGCCTACGAGCAGTACTTC. Amino acids: CSAPGTAAYEQYF.

This clonotype was observed at least ten times. The V and J genes are TRBV12-3 or TRBV12-4 and TRBJ1-5; D call uncertain. V lost 5 bases, J lost 6 bases, and 11 bases lay in between. The CDR3 contains 13 residues. The CDR3 loop reads CASSGMVAQPQHF. DNA for the CDR3: TGTGCCAGCAGTGGTATGGTTGCTCAGCCCCAGCATTTT.

This clonotype was picked up many times. The chain links TRBV20-1 to TRBJ2-7; a weak D match, TRBD2 (6 bases). Germline lookup yields CDR1 DFQATT and CDR2 SNEGSKA (reference sequence). V lost 4 bases and J 1 base, leaving 17 bases between the germline ends. This CDR3 contains 15 residues. The DNA of the CDR3 is TGCAGTGCTATTCCCCCCCAGGGAGGTTCCTACGAGCAGTACTTC. Translating gives CSAIPPQGGSYEQYF.

This clonotype was observed at least ten times. This sequence joins TRBV4-1 and TRBJ2-1, with D possibly called TRBD1 or TRBD2 (5 bases each). This CDR3 spans 14 amino acids. Germline lookup yields CDR1 MGHRA and CDR2 YSYEKL. V dropped 8 bases and J dropped 0 bases, with 11 bases sitting between them. This CDR3 reads CASGDPSSYNEQFF. In nucleotides, the CDR3 is TGCGCCAGCGGGGACCCCAGCTCCTACAATGAGCAGTTCTTC.

At least ten counts were recorded for this clonotype. This rearrangement joins TRBV27 to TRBJ1-4; D not certain. The CDR3 has 13 amino acids. Per germline, CDR1 MNHEY and CDR2 SMNVEV (reference sequence). Trimming took 9 bases from V and 8 from J, leaving 16 bases between them. CDR3 nucleotides: TGTGCCAGACGGTGGGATGATTGGGAAAAACTGTTTTTT. This codes for CARRWDDWEKLFF.